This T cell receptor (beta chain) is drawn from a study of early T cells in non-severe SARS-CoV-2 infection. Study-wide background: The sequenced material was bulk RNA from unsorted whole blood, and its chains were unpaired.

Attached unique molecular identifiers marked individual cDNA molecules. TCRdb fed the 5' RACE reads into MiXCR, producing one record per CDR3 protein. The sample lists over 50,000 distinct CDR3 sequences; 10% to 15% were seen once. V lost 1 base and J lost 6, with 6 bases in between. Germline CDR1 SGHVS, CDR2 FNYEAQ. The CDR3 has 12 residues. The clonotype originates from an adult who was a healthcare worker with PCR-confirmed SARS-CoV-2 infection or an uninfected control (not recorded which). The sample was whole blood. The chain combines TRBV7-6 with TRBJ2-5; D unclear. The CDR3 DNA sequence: TGTGCCAGCAGCTTAGATCGAAAGACCCAGTACTTC. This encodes CASSLDRKTQYF.